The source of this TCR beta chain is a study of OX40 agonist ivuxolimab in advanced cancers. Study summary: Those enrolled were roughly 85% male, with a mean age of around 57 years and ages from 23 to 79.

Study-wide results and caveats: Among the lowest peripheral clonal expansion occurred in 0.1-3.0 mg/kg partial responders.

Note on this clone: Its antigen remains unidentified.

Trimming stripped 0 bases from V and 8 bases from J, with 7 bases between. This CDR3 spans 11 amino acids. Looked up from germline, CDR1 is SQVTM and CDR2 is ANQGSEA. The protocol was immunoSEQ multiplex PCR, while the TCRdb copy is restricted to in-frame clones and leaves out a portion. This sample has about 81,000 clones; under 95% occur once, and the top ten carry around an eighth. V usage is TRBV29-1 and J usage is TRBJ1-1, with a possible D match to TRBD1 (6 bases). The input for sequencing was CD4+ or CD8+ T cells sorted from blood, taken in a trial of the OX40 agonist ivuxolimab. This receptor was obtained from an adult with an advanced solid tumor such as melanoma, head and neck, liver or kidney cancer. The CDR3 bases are TGCAGCGTTGAAGAAGGACAGGAAGCTTTCTTT. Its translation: CSVEEGQEAFF.